This T cell receptor beta chain came from a study of T cell repertoires in cytomegalovirus infection. Study background: A matching HLA type, together with CMV infection, was signaled by public TCR beta signatures.

This CDR3 spans 16 amino acids. The V and J ends lost 5 bases and 0 bases respectively, with 11 bases between them. Per germline, CDR1 SGHVS and CDR2 FQNEAQ. TCRdb fed the reads into MiXCR, producing one record per CDR3 protein. This sample carries around 360,000 distinct CDR3 sequences, 34% of them seen once, and the ten largest clones take less than 15%. To note about this clonotype: Its cognate antigen is unknown.

This chain connects TRBV7-8 to TRBJ1-6; maybe TRBD1 (5 bases). This clonotype was obtained from a human donor in good health (CMV status not recorded). Some clones in this sample may be carry-over from other donors' samples. This material consisted of cultured PBMCs, taken from culture after CMV antigen stimulation. As DNA, the CDR3 is TGTGCCAGCAGCCACCGACAGAACTCCTATAATTCACCCCTCCACTTT. Residues: CASSHRQNSYNSPLHF.